This TCR beta chain was documented in a study of cytomegalovirus exposure and HLA in healthy donors. In the study overall: Falling in the Caucasian-associated ancestry cluster were 80% to 85% of 300 to 500 genotyped donors.

It was with 60 Vbeta and 13 Jbeta primers that the PCR ran. Profiling relied on immunoSEQ multiplex PCR, and the TCRdb table lists in-frame clones only, not all of them. This table has 100,000 to 120,000 clones, around 80% appearing once. Worth noting for this clone: The antigen is unknown.

Findings and caveats of the study: Analysis was carried out at a later point, and it linked a missense DCLRE1C variant to TCR beta V- and J-gene trimming. The availability of immune exposure information extended only to CMV serostatus.

With V trimmed by 8 bases and J by 8 bases, 14 bases remained unmatched. From germline, CDR1 is MDHEN and CDR2 SYDVKM. This CDR3 spans 14 amino acids. The gene calls are TRBV28 and TRBJ1-2; 7 bases are shared with TRBD1. The TCR sequence derives from a man under 40 in good health and CMV-seropositive. The sample was PBMCs. CDR3: CASAQGIGSGGYTF. The CDR3 DNA follows: TGTGCCAGCGCACAGGGGATAGGATCTGGGGGCTACACCTTC.